The clone carrying this TCR beta chain was observed a few times. What it binds is unknown. The data belong to a study of tumor-infiltrating lymphocytes in primary liver carcinoma. About the study: Primary liver carcinoma, confirmed by histopathology, was surgically resected. Yields of productive TCRbeta reads ranged from roughly 3.65 to 7.5 million per sample and were similar across tissue types. Study findings and constraints: In tumor-adjacent and tumor-blood pairs, overlap was lower than in tumor region pairs.

Total RNA (approximately 450 ng) served as template for TCR beta cDNA synthesis primed by a constant-region primer. Each TCR beta library was derived from three nested multiplex PCR rounds that employed slightly modified ARM-PCR. TCRdb used MiXCR to reprocess the multiplex PCR reads, holding one entry per CDR3 protein. The sample holds 310,000 or so distinct CDR3 sequences, around three fifths seen once. The source of the blood RNA was unsorted whole blood, and germline DNA was extracted as well. Infection with HBV was chronic in patients; they were treatment-naive. This TCR was recovered from a woman aged 30 to 39 with primary liver carcinoma and hepatitis B virus infection. Sample: peripheral blood.

The CDR3, as DNA: TGTGCCAGCAGCTTAAACACGGGGGAGCAGTACTTC. Translating it yields CASSLNTGEQYF. This chain joins TRBV7-9 and TRBJ2-7; maybe TRBD2 (5 bases). Trimming took off 2 bases at V and 7 bases at J, with 9 bases between the two ends. The CDR3 sequence is 12 residues long. Germline V gene data show CDR1 as SEHNR and CDR2 as FQNEAQ (reference sequence).